This T cell receptor beta chain stems from a study of blood T cell repertoires in COVID-19. Overall study context: Acute and convalescent COVID-19 specimens originated in the United States, Italy and Spain. From T cells, B-cell-depleted T cells, or PBMCs came the material, which was cDNA or gDNA.

This clone was seen just once. Original methodology: How many nucleated cells were present was estimated from reference gene primer amplification. Assay used: immunoSEQ multiplex PCR; TCRdb lists only in-frame clones, some missing. V, J and clone size reflect that table, while D and trimming were determined from the DNA. This table has 150,000 or so clones, 82% appearing once. The source is a human donor with acute or convalescent COVID-19. The donor label of this sample is uncertain. The sequenced sample consisted of peripheral blood.

The DNA of the CDR3 is TGTGCCAGCAGCTTAGGTGGCAGGGCAACCTACGAGCAGTACTTC. Translating gives CASSLGGRATYEQYF. This sequence joins TRBV7-6 and TRBJ2-7; possible D gene TRBD1, 5 bases. The V and J ends lost 1 base and 2 bases respectively, with 12 bases between them. The CDR3 length is 15 residues. CDR1 and CDR2 from the germline V gene are SGHVS and FNYEAQ.